The 21 T cell receptor beta chains in this list originate from one sample, sequenced in a study of T cell responses to AZD1222 COVID-19 vaccine (dated by TCRdb to the early 2020s). The sample's time point label is to be understood as: baseline before first vaccination. Library preparation was by the immunoSEQ multiplex PCR assay. In TCRdb, the immuneACCESS table is reduced to in-frame sequences with V and J assigned. These tables do not hold every clone; where another copy was compared, an unresolved V gene accounts for under half, and the others remain unexplained. This sample is represented by 95,000 to 110,000 clones; 93% of them were singletons. The top ten clonotypes cover approximately 4.7% of the sample. The specimen was peripheral blood, collected on day 0 of AZD1222 vaccination. These receptors all come from an adult in good health.

The chain recombines TRBV5-1 with TRBJ1-4; no clear D. The germline V and J ends were trimmed by 5 bases and 5 bases, with 7 bases remaining between them. This CDR3 is built from 12 residues. In germline, CDR1 is SGHRS, CDR2 YFSETQ. Here the CDR3 reads CASSLSNEKLFF. CDR3 nucleotide sequence: TGCGCCAGCAGTCTTTCGAATGAAAAACTGTTTTTT.

This clone was counted between two and nine times. The V call is TRBV19, the J call TRBJ1-2, with D hard to call. Trimming stripped 5 bases from V and 3 bases from J, with 7 bases between. The CDR3 covers 12 residues. Germline loops: CDR1 LNHDA, CDR2 SQIVND (reference sequence). For the CDR3, the DNA is TGTGCCAGTAGTGATTCGGACTATGGCTACACCTTC. Encoded protein: CASSDSDYGYTF.

The J gene is TRBJ2-5, the V gene TRBV29-1; no firm D call. The CDR3 has 16 amino acids. Germline CDR1 and CDR2: SQVTM and ANQGSEA. Trimming took off 2 bases at V and 1 base at J, with 17 bases between the two ends. CDR3 amino acids: CSVESDWVPPQETQYF. CDR3 DNA sequence: TGCAGCGTTGAATCGGATTGGGTCCCGCCCCAAGAGACCCAGTACTTC.

The rearrangement uses TRBV3-1 (or the pseudogene TRBV3-2) and TRBJ2-5, with TRBD2 matching over 8 bases. The germline CDR1 and CDR2 sequences are LGHDT and YNNKEL (reference sequence). V shed 1 base, J shed 4 bases, and the junction held 2 bases outside the gene matches. CDR3 length equals 14 residues. The CDR3 nucleotides are TGTGCCAGCAGCCAAGCGGGAGGGCCAGAGACCCAGTACTTC. Translation gives CASSQAGGPETQYF.

This chain joins TRBV19 and TRBJ2-6; 15 bases match TRBD2. The trim removed 4 bases at V and 3 bases at J, leaving 1 base unmatched. Germline V lookup: CDR1 LNHDA, CDR2 SQIVND (reference sequence). This CDR3 spans 17 amino acids. The CDR3 DNA reads TGTGCCAGTAGTACGGGACTAGCGGGAGGTGGGGCCAACGTCCTGACTTTC. Translating gives CASSTGLAGGGANVLTF.

The chain employs TRBV5-4 and TRBJ2-2, with 10 positions matching TRBD2. The CDR3 loop spans 15 amino acids. V shed 5 bases, J shed 5 bases, and the junction held 6 bases outside the gene matches. Germline V gene lookup returns CDR1 SGHNT and CDR2 YYREEE (reference sequence). The CDR3 DNA reads TGTGCCAGCAGAGGGGGGACTAGCGTTACCGGGGAGCTGTTTTTT. Translation gives CASRGGTSVTGELFF. The full variable domain, completed using reference TRBV5-4 and TRBJ2-2, is ETGVTQSPTHLIKTRGQQVTLRCSSQSGHNTVSWYQQALGQGPQFIFQYYREEENGRGNFPPRFSGLQFPNYSSELNVNALELDDSALYLCASRGGTSVTGELFFGEGSRLTVL.

The chain uses TRBV20-1 and TRBJ2-1; D unclear. The V gene lost 6 bases and the J gene lost 12 bases, with 15 bases spanning the gap. CDR1 DFQATT and CDR2 SNEGSKA come from the germline V gene (reference sequence). The CDR3 is 11 residues long. The CDR3 spells CSAVAREGQFF. CDR3 in DNA: TGCAGTGCCGTCGCACGAGAAGGGCAGTTCTTC.

V gene TRBV6-2 or TRBV6-3 combines with J gene TRBJ2-7; D is uncertain. The length of the CDR3 is 10 residues. V was pared by 5 bases and J by 3 bases, with 2 bases between. Germline CDR1 reads MNHEY; CDR2 reads SVGEGT. Written as DNA, the CDR3 is TGTGCCAGCAGTGACTACGAGCAGTACTTC. Its protein product is CASSDYEQYF.

V usage is TRBV12-5 and J usage is TRBJ1-3, with D perhaps TRBD1 (5 bases). Trimming stripped 7 bases from V and 0 bases from J, with 10 bases between. Germline lookup yields CDR1 LGHNT and CDR2 FRNRAP. The CDR3 is made up of 14 amino acids. The CDR3: CASVQGNSGNTIYF. CDR3 nucleotide sequence: TGTGCTAGTGTCCAGGGAAACTCTGGAAACACCATATATTTT.

The chain has TRBV11-2 and TRBJ2-7, with D unclear. CDR1 is SGHAT and CDR2 is FQNNGV in the germline V gene. The CDR3 runs to 13 residues. V lost 3 bases, J lost 2 bases, and 8 bases lay in between. The DNA of the CDR3 is TGTGCCAGCAGCTTGAACAGTCCCTACGAGCAGTACTTC. This sequence encodes CASSLNSPYEQYF. Full variable domain (missing parts from reference TRBV11-2 and TRBJ2-7): EAGVAQSPRYKIIEKRQSVAFWCNPISGHATLYWYQQILGQGPKLLIQFQNNGVVDDSQLPKDRFSAERLKGVDSTLKIQPAKLEDSAVYLCASSLNSPYEQYFGPGTRLTVT.

The chain joins TRBV6-2 or TRBV6-3 to TRBJ2-1; TRBD2 might be the D (6 bases). The V and J ends lost 6 bases and 3 bases respectively, with 18 bases between them. The V gene's germline CDR1 is MNHEY and CDR2 SVGEGT. CDR3 size: 16 residues. CDR3 DNA: TGTGCCAGCAGCTTGGCCGGGAGAGGGTACTACAATGAGCAGTTCTTC. Residues: CASSLAGRGYYNEQFF.

The J gene is TRBJ2-1, the V gene TRBV7-2; D tentatively reads TRBD1 or TRBD2 (6 bases each). Trimming took 3 bases from V and 4 from J, leaving 13 bases between them. The V gene's germline CDR1 is SGHTA and CDR2 FQGNSA. The CDR3 has 15 residues. The CDR3 loop reads CASSFSSGAYNEQFF. The CDR3 region has the DNA TGTGCCAGCAGCTTTTCCTCGGGGGCGTACAATGAGCAGTTCTTC. The full variable domain, rest sourced from reference TRBV7-2 and TRBJ2-1, is GAGVSQSPSNKVTEKGKDVELRCDPISGHTALYWYRQSLGQGLEFLIYFQGNSAPDKSGLPSDRFSAERTGGSVSTLTIQRTQQEDSAVYLCASSFSSGAYNEQFFGPGTRLTVL.

There are a few counts of this clone. This sequence joins TRBV9 and TRBJ2-1; no clear D. CDR1 is SGDLS, CDR2 YYNGEE, per germline. There are 13 residues in the CDR3. Deletions cut 0 bases from V and 5 bases from J, with 6 bases between. Here the CDR3 reads CASSVGGNNEQFF. CDR3 sequence (DNA): TGTGCCAGCAGCGTAGGAGGAAACAATGAGCAGTTCTTC. The full variable domain, with the rest looked up from reference TRBV9 and TRBJ2-1, is DSGVTQTPKHLITATGQRVTLRCSPRSGDLSVYWYQQSLDQGLQFLIQYYNGEERAKGNILERFSAQQFPDLHSELNLSSLELGDSALYFCASSVGGNNEQFFGPGTRLTVL.

The genes are TRBV5-4 and TRBJ2-7, with 9 bases aligning to TRBD1. In germline, CDR1 is SGHNT, CDR2 YYREEE (reference sequence). The CDR3 covers 13 residues. V shed 4 bases and J 6 bases; nucleotides not matched to a gene: 5. Written as DNA, the CDR3 is TGTGCCAGCAGCCGGGACAGGGTGCCCGAGCAGTACTTC. Residues: CASSRDRVPEQYF.

This clone has just a few counts. The chain links TRBV7-2 to TRBJ2-1; TRBD2 aligns across 11 bases. V gave up 6 bases and J gave up 12 bases; unmatched junction bases: 13. The germline V gene has CDR1 SGHTA and CDR2 FQGNSA. The CDR3 length is 15 residues. The CDR3 nucleotides read TGTGCCAGCAGGTTGGACGGGACTAGCGGCCGGCGGCAGTTCTTC. Protein: CASRLDGTSGRRQFF.

The CDR3 loop reads CSVGGQKTGELFF. The DNA for the CDR3 is TGCAGCGTTGGGGGACAGAAAACCGGGGAGCTGTTTTTT. This chain uses TRBV29-1 with TRBJ2-2; 7 nucleotides match TRBD1. CDR3 length equals 13 residues. Losses at the gene ends were 4 bases for V and 5 bases for J; bases not matched to a gene: 4. Germline values: CDR1 SQVTM, CDR2 ANQGSEA.

The CDR3 here is CASRKASSYNEQFF. The CDR3 DNA reads as TGTGCCAGCAGGAAAGCGAGCTCCTACAATGAGCAGTTCTTC. V gene TRBV7-9 combines with J gene TRBJ2-1, with D uncertain. Trimming shortened V by 6 bases and J by 0 bases, and 9 bases separated the two germline ends. The V gene's germline CDR1 is SEHNR and CDR2 FQNEAQ (reference sequence). CDR3 length equals 14 residues.

This clone was recorded many times. This chain joins TRBV7-2 and TRBJ2-7; D might be TRBD1 or TRBD2, each matching 5 bases. The germline CDR1 and CDR2 sequences are SGHTA and FQGNSA. This CDR3 has 14 amino acids. The germline V and J ends were trimmed by 1 base and 3 bases, with 10 bases remaining between them. CDR3 amino acids: CASSLDGTNYEQYF. CDR3 DNA sequence: TGTGCCAGCAGCTTAGACGGGACCAACTACGAGCAGTACTTC. The whole variable domain, filled in from reference TRBV7-2 and TRBJ2-7, reads GAGVSQSPSNKVTEKGKDVELRCDPISGHTALYWYRQSLGQGLEFLIYFQGNSAPDKSGLPSDRFSAERTGGSVSTLTIQRTQQEDSAVYLCASSLDGTNYEQYFGPGTRLTVT.

This chain uses TRBV2 with TRBJ2-7; 8 bases line up with TRBD1. The CDR3 extends over 14 amino acids. CDR1 and CDR2 from the germline V gene are SNHLY and FYNNEI. The ends lost 7 bases at V and 0 bases at J; junction bases unmatched: 5. The CDR3 bases are TGTGCCAGCAAAAGGACAGGGTCCTCCTACGAGCAGTACTTC. It is translated as CASKRTGSSYEQYF.

CDR3 bases: TGTGCCACGGGGATCCACGAGCAGTACTTC. This translates into CATGIHEQYF. The chain couples TRBV21-1 to TRBJ2-7; the listed D gene, TRBD2, was not tested against the DNA. TRBV21-1 is shown as a pseudogene. The CDR3 totals 10 residues.

V usage is TRBV5-1 and J usage is TRBJ2-2; 10 nucleotides agree with TRBD2. Per germline, CDR1 SGHRS and CDR2 YFSETQ. With V trimmed by 5 bases and J by 1 base, 8 bases remained unmatched. This CDR3 contains 17 residues. CDR3 DNA sequence: TGCGCCAGCAGAAGCGGGAGGGCCGTTTTGAACACCGGGGAGCTGTTTTTT. This translates into CASRSGRAVLNTGELFF. The whole variable domain, filled in from reference TRBV5-1 and TRBJ2-2, reads KAGVTQTPRYLIKTRGQQVTLSCSPISGHRSVSWYQQTPGQGLQFLFEYFSETQRNKGNFPGRFSGRQFSNSRSEMNVSTLELGDSALYLCASRSGRAVLNTGELFFGEGSRLTVL.